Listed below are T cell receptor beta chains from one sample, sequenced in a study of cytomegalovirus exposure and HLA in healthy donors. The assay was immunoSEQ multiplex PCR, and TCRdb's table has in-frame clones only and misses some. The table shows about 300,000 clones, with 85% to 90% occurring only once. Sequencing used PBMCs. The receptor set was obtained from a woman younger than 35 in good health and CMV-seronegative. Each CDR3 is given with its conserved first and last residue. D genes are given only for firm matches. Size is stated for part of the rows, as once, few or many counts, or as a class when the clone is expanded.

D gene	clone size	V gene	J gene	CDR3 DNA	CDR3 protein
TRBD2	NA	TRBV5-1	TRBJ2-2	TGCGCCAGCAGCTTGGGTCCTAGCGGGGACACCGGGGAGCTGTTTTTT	CASSLGPSGDTGELFF
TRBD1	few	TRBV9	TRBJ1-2	TGTGCCAGCCTGGACAGGAATTATGGCTACACCTTC	CASLDRNYGYTF
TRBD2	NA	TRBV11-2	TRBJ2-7	TGTGCCAGCAGCTCCCGGACTAGCGGTAACTCCTACGAGCAGTACTTC	CASSSRTSGNSYEQYF
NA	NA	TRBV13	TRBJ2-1	TGTGCCAGCAGCGTCAGAAGTTCCTACAATGAGCAGTTCTTC	CASSVRSSYNEQFF
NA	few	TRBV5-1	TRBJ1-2	TGCGCCAGCAGCTTGGGGGGCAGGGGCTATGGCTACACCTTC	CASSLGGRGYGYTF
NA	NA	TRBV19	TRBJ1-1	TGTGCCAGTAGCTACAGGGAAACTGAAGCTTTCTTT	CASSYRETEAFF
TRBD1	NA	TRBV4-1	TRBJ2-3	TGCGCCACCTCGGACAGGGGGCGCGGAGATACGCAGTATTTT	CATSDRGRGDTQYF
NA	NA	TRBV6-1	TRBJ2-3	TGTGCCAGCAGTGCGGTGGGAGGCAGCACAGATACGCAGTATTTT	CASSAVGGSTDTQYF
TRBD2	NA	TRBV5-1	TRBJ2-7	TGCGCCAGCAGCTCCTCACCTATTACTAGCGGGAGCTCCTACGAGCAGTACTTC	CASSSSPITSGSSYEQYF
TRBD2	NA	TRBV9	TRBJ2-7	TGTGCCAGCAGCCCAGGGTTAAGCGGGAGGGACCACGAGCAGTACTTC	CASSPGLSGRDHEQYF
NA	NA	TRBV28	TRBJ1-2	TGTGCCAGCAGCTCAGGAATATATGGCTACACCTTC	CASSSGIYGYTF
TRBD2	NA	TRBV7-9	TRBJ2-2	TGTGCCAGCAGCCGATACTCCGGGACTAGGAACACCGGGGAGCTGTTTTTT	CASSRYSGTRNTGELFF
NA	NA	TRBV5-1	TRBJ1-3	TGCGCCAGCAGCTTGGTATTAGGAGCGCTGAGTCCCGGAAACACCATATATTTT	CASSLVLGALSPGNTIYF
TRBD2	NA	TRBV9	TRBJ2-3	TGTGCCAGCAGCGCAATAGCGGGAGACAGAGATACGCAGTATTTT	CASSAIAGDRDTQYF
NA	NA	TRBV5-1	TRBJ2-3	TGCGCCAGCAGTACAGGGCCCTCGGGGCGAGATACGCAGTATTTT	CASSTGPSGRDTQYF
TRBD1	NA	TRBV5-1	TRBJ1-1	TGCGCCAGCAGCGTGGACAGGGGGGGCACTGAAGCTTTCTTT	CASSVDRGGTEAFF
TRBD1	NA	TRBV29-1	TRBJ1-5	TGCAGCGTGGCCACAGGGGACCTTCAGCCCCAGCATTTT	CSVATGDLQPQHF
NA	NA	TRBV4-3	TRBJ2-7	TGCGCCAGCAGCCAAGAATCCAGCGGGTACACCTACGAGCAGTACTTC	CASSQESSGYTYEQYF